Below, one T cell receptor beta chain is given with its context. The antigen is unknown. From the reads, TCRdb called clonotypes with MiXCR, one entry per CDR3 protein. The sample has over 150,000 distinct CDR3 sequences; about a sixth are singletons. This entry belongs to a study of T cell repertoires in cytomegalovirus infection. Across the study: Indications of both CMV infection and matching HLA type were provided by public TCR beta signatures. Findings and caveats of the study: The ex vivo response was dominated by HLA-C-restricted CMV-specific TCR beta clonotypes. Adding up the frequency of public TCR beta families identified people who carried CMV plus the relevant HLA.

V lost 4 bases to trimming and J lost 5 bases, with 14 bases between them. This CDR3 contains 15 residues. Germline V gene lookup returns CDR1 LNHDA and CDR2 SQIVND (reference sequence). The sequenced material came from CD8+ T cells from PBMCs. This chain links TRBV19 with TRBJ2-2, with D perhaps assigned TRBD1 or TRBD2 (5 bases each). The TCR originated in a human donor in good health (CMV status not recorded). Some clones in this sample may be carry-over from other donors' samples. CDR3 loop: CASSNGDRTTGELFF. For the CDR3, the DNA is TGTGCCAGTAGTAACGGGGACCGAACTACCGGGGAGCTGTTTTTT.